The 12 T cell receptor beta chains below come from one sample, sequenced in a study of CD8+ T cells in alopecia areata. TCR sequencing used cDNA made by reverse transcription of extracted RNA. The method was immunoSEQ multiplex PCR; TCRdb's version includes in-frame clones alone and lacks a portion of them. The data hold around 160,000 clones, with more than 75% observed a single time. This specimen consisted of CD8+ T cells sorted from blood, obtained at week 0. The receptors here all came from a human donor with alopecia areata.

The chain is built from TRBV28 and TRBJ2-5, with 9 bases aligning to TRBD1. The better agreement between TRBJ2-7 and the DNA end casts doubt on the J call. CDR1 and CDR2 (germline): MDHEN, SYDVKM. The CDR3 totals 16 residues. In DNA form, the CDR3 reads TGTGCCAGCAGTACCCCCAGGACAGGGGAGCCCGACGAGCAGTACTTC. Translation: CASSTPRTGEPDEQYF.

This clone came up once. This chain joins TRBV30 and TRBJ2-7; 9 positions match TRBD1. V lost 0 bases, J lost 3 bases, and 3 bases stayed unmatched. Looked up from germline, CDR1 is GTSNPN and CDR2 is SVGIG (reference sequence). The CDR3 is made up of 14 amino acids. CDR3 DNA: TGTGCCTGGAGTGTTGGGACAGGGAACTACGAGCAGTACTTC. Encoded protein: CAWSVGTGNYEQYF.

This clone has only one observation. This chain joins TRBV12-5 and TRBJ2-1; D may be TRBD1 or TRBD2 (5 bases each). Germline assignment: CDR1 LGHNT and CDR2 FRNRAP. V was trimmed by 7 bases and J by 5 bases, leaving 15 bases between them. This CDR3 spans 14 amino acids. The CDR3 loop reads CASVKNGADNEQFF. The CDR3 DNA sequence: TGTGCTAGTGTCAAAAACGGGGCGGACAATGAGCAGTTCTTC.

The chain joins TRBV10-2 to TRBJ1-4; D unclear. V lost 3 bases to trimming and J lost 1 base, with 9 bases between them. The CDR3 covers 15 residues. Germline V gives CDR1 WSHSY, CDR2 SAAADI. CDR3: CASSDPGQTNEKLFF. The CDR3 DNA is TGCGCCAGCAGTGACCCAGGCCAAACTAATGAAAAACTGTTTTTT.

This chain connects TRBV4-1 to TRBJ1-4; D unresolved. The CDR3 has 14 amino acids. The V gene lost 0 bases and the J gene lost 8 bases, with 10 bases spanning the gap. Per the germline V gene, CDR1 is MGHRA and CDR2 is YSYEKL. The CDR3 DNA follows: TGCGCCAGCAGCCAAGAGGAAGGGAGGGAAAAACTGTTTTTT. This gives the protein CASSQEEGREKLFF.

This chain joins TRBV6-6 and TRBJ1-4, with D possibly being TRBD1 (5 bases). From germline, CDR1 is MNHNY and CDR2 SVGAGI (reference sequence). Trimming removed 0 bases at V and 7 bases at J, with 9 bases between. This CDR3 comprises 14 residues. The CDR3: CASSYSTEGEKLFF. In DNA, the CDR3 is TGTGCCAGCAGTTACTCGACAGAAGGTGAAAAACTGTTTTTT.

The chain couples TRBV10-3 to TRBJ2-2; no clear D gene. The CDR3 is made up of 13 amino acids. The germline V gene has CDR1 ENHRY and CDR2 SYGVKD. With 8 bases removed from V and 1 base from J, the gap between germline ends came to 8 bases. The CDR3 DNA sequence: TGTGCCATCCTGTCAGGGAACACCGGGGAGCTGTTTTTT. It translates to CAILSGNTGELFF.

V usage is TRBV29-1 and J usage is TRBJ2-1; the match to TRBD2 covers 9 bases. CDR1 is SQVTM and CDR2 is ANQGSEA in the germline V gene. Unmatched junction bases numbered 4, after V lost 7 bases and J lost 0 bases. This CDR3 contains 14 residues. CDR3 residues: CSADSGSSYNEQFF. The CDR3 coding sequence is TGCAGCGCCGATAGCGGGAGCTCCTACAATGAGCAGTTCTTC.

The chain recombines TRBV29-1 with TRBJ2-1; 12 bases fit TRBD2. The CDR3 totals 17 residues. CDR1 and CDR2 from the germline V gene are SQVTM and ANQGSEA. The J segment lost 1 base and the V segment lost 1 base, leaving 5 bases of the junction unmatched. The CDR3 loop is CSVEGLAGERSYNEQFF. Written as DNA, the CDR3 is TGCAGCGTTGAAGGACTAGCGGGAGAAAGGTCCTACAATGAGCAGTTCTTC.

The rearrangement uses TRBV5-4 and TRBJ2-7; possibly TRBD2 for D (6 bases). The CDR3 loop spans 14 amino acids. Per the germline V gene, CDR1 is SGHNT and CDR2 is YYREEE (reference sequence). Trimming removed 9 bases at V and 3 bases at J, with 19 bases between. CDR3 sequence: CATAPGLYGYEQYF. CDR3 DNA sequence: TGTGCCACAGCTCCGGGACTTTACGGCTACGAGCAGTACTTC. Full variable domain (outside the CDR3, taken from reference TRBV5-4 and TRBJ2-7): ETGVTQSPTHLIKTRGQQVTLRCSSQSGHNTVSWYQQALGQGPQFIFQYYREEENGRGNFPPRFSGLQFPNYSSELNVNALELDDSALYLCATAPGLYGYEQYFGPGTRLTVT.

The V call is TRBV10-3, the J call TRBJ2-1, with 12 bases matching TRBD2. CDR1 is ENHRY, CDR2 SYGVKD, per germline. This CDR3 comprises 17 residues. The V and J ends lost 6 bases and 5 bases, in that order; junction bases with no gene match: 11. The CDR3 is CAIRTSGSQGRHNEQFF. The DNA of the CDR3 is TGTGCCATCAGGACTAGCGGGAGTCAAGGGAGACACAATGAGCAGTTCTTC.

The V gene is TRBV29-1, the J gene TRBJ2-2; D is undetermined. Trimming pared 7 bases from V and 5 bases from J, leaving 5 bases between. The germline gives CDR1 SQVTM, CDR2 ANQGSEA. CDR3 length equals 10 residues. CDR3 sequence (DNA): TGCAGCGCTTCTACCGGGGAGCTGTTTTTT. Protein: CSASTGELFF.